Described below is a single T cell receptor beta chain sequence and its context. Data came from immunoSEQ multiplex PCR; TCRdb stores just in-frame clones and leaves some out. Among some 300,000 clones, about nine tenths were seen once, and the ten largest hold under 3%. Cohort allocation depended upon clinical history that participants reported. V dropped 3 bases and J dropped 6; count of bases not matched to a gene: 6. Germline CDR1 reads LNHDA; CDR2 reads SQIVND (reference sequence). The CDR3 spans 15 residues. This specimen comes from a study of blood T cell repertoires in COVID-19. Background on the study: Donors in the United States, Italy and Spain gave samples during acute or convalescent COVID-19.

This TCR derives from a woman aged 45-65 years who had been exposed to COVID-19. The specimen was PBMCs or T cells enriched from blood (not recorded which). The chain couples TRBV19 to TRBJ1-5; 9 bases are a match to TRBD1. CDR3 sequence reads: CASSIEGTGPQPQHF. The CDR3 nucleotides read TGTGCCAGTAGTATTGAGGGGACAGGGCCTCAGCCCCAGCATTTT. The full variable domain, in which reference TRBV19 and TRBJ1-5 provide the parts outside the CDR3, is DGGITQSPKYLFRKEGQNVTLSCEQNLNHDAMYWYRQDPGQGLRLIYYSQIVNDFQKGDIAEGYSVSREKKESFPLTVTSAQKNPTAFYLCASSIEGTGPQPQHFGDGTRLSIL.